This TCR beta chain was sequenced for a study of blood T cell repertoires in COVID-19. Study-level information: The analysed material was cDNA or gDNA that came from T cells, B-cell-depleted T cells, or PBMCs.

Per germline, CDR1 MNHEY and CDR2 SMNVEV (reference sequence). This CDR3 is built from 14 residues. The V gene end was trimmed by 4 bases and the J gene end by 4 bases; junction bases not matched to a gene: 4. Using immunoSEQ multiplex PCR, the repertoire was profiled, and TCRdb retains in-frame clones only, with some absent. This table holds roughly 250,000 clones, around 85% found once. The source of this sequence is a woman between 50 and 59 years old who had recovered from COVID-19. The sequenced material came from PBMCs or T cells enriched from blood (not recorded which). The V call is TRBV27, the J call TRBJ2-1, with 7 bases fitting TRBD2. The CDR3 DNA reads as TGTGCCAGCAGTTCTAGCGGACCGTACAATGAGCAGTTCTTC. Encoded protein: CASSSSGPYNEQFF.